Given below is one TCR beta chain in context. Its recognized antigen is unknown. No base-level quality is on record; no much larger clone is a single base apart. The cohort consisted of 600 to 750 healthy bone marrow donors. At the time of sampling, every cohort member was nominally healthy, though immune exposures that went unrecorded were likely present. The donor was CMV seronegative and was included in the group of under 450 seronegative cohort members. A peripheral blood sample was provided by each donor, and peripheral blood mononuclear cells were used for TCR beta sequencing. The Qiagen DNeasy Blood Extraction Kit was used to extract genomic DNA from the blood cell samples. The data derive from a study of cytomegalovirus exposure and HLA in healthy donors (dated by TCRdb to the late 2010s). About the investigation overall: An earlier analysis of about 560 of the donors reported around 280 Gb of sequence data and 100 million to 120 million unique TCR beta sequences obtained from about 179 million T cells. Around 330 gigabases of sequencing data and 70 million to 95 million unique TCR sequences made up an early release that covered around 640 HLA-typed donors. Along with the approximately 600-subject first cohort, a separate validation cohort of 120 different subjects was used. The later analysis used no new phenotypic data to find candidate immune exposures, relying instead on TCR beta sequences and their occurrence across donors. The study was designed to test whether signatures of past pathogen exposure could be identified by cataloging public T cell receptors. A later analysis re-analyzed previously published TCR beta repertoires from about 730 donors and added high-resolution HLA genotyping to study TCR occurrence patterns. Alongside the repertoire data, information on donor age, sex, ethnicity and CMV serostatus was compiled. In an earlier analysis of a few hundred of the donors, high-throughput TCR beta sequencing was used to judge whether each TCR beta V gene segment behaved as functional or pseudogenic. High-throughput TCR immunosequencing, statistical association of individual TCRs with disease status, and machine learning were combined to predict cytomegalovirus infection status. Every repertoire in the discovery cohort had been generated on one and the same sequencing platform. Of the roughly 400 genotyped donors, approximately 83% fell in the genetic ancestry cluster associated with self-reported Caucasian donors. Among around 400 genotyped donors of the cohort, an average of around 240,000 unique TCR beta nucleotide sequences were sequenced per donor, roughly 18% of them non-productive. Both class I and class II loci were covered by HLA typing, at four-digit resolution. In a later genetic analysis, genome-wide SNP genotypes for about 60% of the 666 donors were used, and that subset was treated as a discovery cohort. The study used immunosequencing to profile the T cell repertoires of about 670 subjects and linked those repertoires to cytomegalovirus serostatus. The number of typed donors differed by locus: roughly 620-640 for A, B, C, DRB1 and DQB1; 500 to 550 for DQA1; approximately 610 for DPA1; and some 430 for DPB1. Roughly five DR-DQ haplotypes were treated as single units for association and clustering because of strong linkage in the cohort.

The library came from the immunoSEQ multiplex PCR assay. For the multiplex PCR, a mixture combining 60 forward primers for TCR Vbeta segments and 13 reverse primers for TCR Jbeta segments was used. A multiplex PCR assay on genomic DNA amplified the CDR3 region of rearranged TCR beta genes. Amplified TCR beta libraries were sequenced as 87-base-pair reads on the Illumina HiSeq System. In the paper's pipeline: A later analysis tallied around 82 million unique TCR beta chains across the 666 repertoires, and some 12 million of those chains were shared by two or more donors. Raw reads were error-corrected and collapsed into unique sequences by a nearest-neighbor algorithm in which closely related sequences were merged to remove PCR and sequencing errors. Alignment of CDR3 sequences to IMGT reference sequences was used to assign V, D and J gene segments. For a sequence to be retained, a match of at least six nucleotides to both a V gene segment and a J gene segment was required. A rearrangement was called productive if the CDR3 had no stop codons and remained in frame with V and J, and every other rearrangement was called non-productive. Following IMGT convention, CDR3 was defined as the stretch from the second conserved V-encoded cysteine up to the conserved J-encoded phenylalanine. The earlier analysis of 500 to 750 of the donors excluded any sequence lacking an unambiguous match to a single V gene segment. In an earlier analysis of several hundred of the donors, a V segment was called functional when productive rearrangements were above 56.7%, and segregating when the standard deviation between donors exceeded 5%. A statistical classification framework was developed to diagnose cytomegalovirus status using the catalog of TCR beta chain sequences. V and J gene assignment, in a later analysis, came from comparing TCR nucleotide sequences with IMGT/GENE-DB human TR gene sequences. A later analysis assigned CDR3 sequences and most-parsimonious VDJ recombination scenarios with the TCRdist pipeline. A later analysis defined each TCR beta chain by its CDR3 amino acid sequence plus V-gene family, and excluded reads lacking a unique V-gene family. As a way to deal with suspected cross-contamination and a sequencing artifact, a later analysis dropped more than 500 nucleotide sequences that were highly shared and had low generation probability. A later analysis calculated a clonal expansion index for each public chain from normalized within-repertoire ranks of inferred template counts. In a later analysis, generation probabilities were computed with a VDJ recombination model fitted to out-of-frame rearrangements, and the resulting probabilities were checked against IGoR. In a later analysis, hypergeometric tests were used to score TCR-TCR, TCR-HLA and TCR-CMV co-occurrence, with a repertoire-size bias correction applied to TCR pairs. False discovery rates were estimated in a later analysis by permuting HLA or CMV assignments 20 times. In a later analysis, co-occurring TCRs were grouped with DBSCAN, and TCRdist sequence similarity was added when clustering was performed within HLA-allele-positive subsets. For co-occurrence clustering, repertoires with fewer than 30,000 or more than 120,000 public chains were excluded, along with about five repertoires with anomalous nucleotide sharing. The clones in this table, taken by TCRdb from immuneACCESS, are in-frame only. Not every clone is retained; where verified, under half of the shortfall comes from an unresolved V gene, and the cause of the rest is unknown. The DNA gave D and trimming, while V, J and clone size come from that table. The sample records 140,000 to 150,000 clones, around 80% of which are singletons. Less than 3% of the sample comes from the top ten.

Here is what the overall study found, with its caveats: It was suggested by the authors that the approach could potentially be generalized to other disease states and immunological phenotypes. A further reported finding was that TCR beta sequences accurately predicted the HLA-A and HLA-B alleles for most subjects in the first cohort. According to a later analysis, most CMV-associated TCR beta chains appeared to be HLA-restricted, and the HLA associations seemed to be driven largely by CMV exposure. In an earlier analysis of 500 to 650 of the donors, most TCR beta V segments appeared in productive rearrangements about 90% or about 30% of the time, broadly matching IMGT annotations. Some IMGT-functional V segments, including TRBV6-2 and TRBV6-3, could not be distinguished by the 87-base-pair reads and were therefore excluded. According to a later genetic analysis, donors in an Asian-associated ancestry cluster had fewer N-insertions in productive TCRs than the roughly 700-donor mean. A later analysis associated roughly 17,000 TCR beta sequences with specific HLA alleles at a false discovery rate of 0.05. The classifier was reported to diagnose cytomegalovirus status with high specificity and sensitivity in both the original cohort and the validation cohort. In a later analysis, HLA-associated TCR beta chains showed more clonal expansion and lower generation probabilities than non-associated chains that were equally common. An association between a missense DCLRE1C variant and V-gene and J-gene trimming of TCR beta chains was found in a later genetic analysis and replicated in an independent cohort. For the cohort, immune exposure information was limited to CMV serostatus. Linkage disequilibrium might explain the correlated functional status among segregating V segments, but an unknown experimental factor could not be excluded. Roughly uniform sequencing depth across donors was assumed in presence/absence analyses, although this assumption may not hold. When HLA alleles, especially DR and DQ, strongly co-occurred, TCR associations were difficult to assign to individual alleles. A later analysis found that TCR association rates varied across HLA loci, with DRB1 alleles showing the most associated TCRs and HLA-C alleles the fewest. Across donors, most TCR sequences were observed very rarely, whereas some public TCRs were present in many individuals. This cohort had only TCR beta chains sequenced, and the lack of alpha or paired-chain data limited which features could be detected. Because HLA typing was missing for some donors at each locus, association tests included only the typed subset. Approximately 16 rarely observed V segments, including chromosome 9 orphons, were excluded from the earlier analysis of 550 to 700 of the donors because counts were too low. In vitro tests confirmed that a few of the cytomegalovirus-associated TCR beta chains recognize cytomegalovirus antigens. A cluster of highly shared sequence variants was judged likely to be a technical artifact of the sequencing pipeline. The study listed 150 to 200 TCR beta chains as associated with cytomegalovirus. In a later analysis, several top co-occurrence clusters were reported to appear linked to parvovirus B19, influenza, CMV and Epstein-Barr virus.

For CDR1 and CDR2, the germline V gene lists MNHEY and SVGAGI. V and J are trimmed by 4 bases and 4 bases, and the gene matches miss 3 bases of the junction. The CDR3 covers 14 residues, taking in both the cysteine and the phenylalanine. Only the CDR3 portion is preserved as DNA: 42 bases, with reading frame beginning at the first base. Recombination linked TRBV6-5 to TRBJ1-1; the central 10 bases match TRBD1. Input material: PBMCs. This TCR was recovered from a female donor in good health and CMV-seronegative. The CDR3 is CASSFDRGLTEAFF. Read as DNA, the sequence is TGTGCCAGCAGTTTTGACAGGGGGCTCACTGAAGCTTTCTTT.